These 25 T cell receptor beta chains share one sample of origin, sequenced in a study of T cell clonotyping in hematopoietic cell transplantation. Method: immunoSEQ multiplex PCR; TCRdb's copy keeps in-frame clones and lacks some. The sample has approximately 8,000 clones, over 85% seen once; the top ten hold roughly 4.1%. Here the sequenced sample was PBMCs, taken 180 days after allogeneic stem cell transplant. These receptors came from a female patient in her 50s who had an allogeneic stem cell transplant from an unrelated donor, so the T cells may come from the graft donor. Some clones in this sample may be carry-over from other donors' samples.

V is TRBV4-1 and J is TRBJ1-2, with D maybe TRBD1 (6 bases). Germline V gene sequence: CDR1 MGHRA, CDR2 YSYEKL. V was pared by 2 bases and J by 5 bases, with 12 bases between. This CDR3 has 14 residues. CDR3 region: CASSQRTQGYGYTF. CDR3 in DNA: TGCGCCAGCAGCCAACGGACCCAGGGGTATGGCTACACCTTC.

This clone appeared a single time. This chain uses TRBV7-8 with TRBJ2-2, with TRBD1 identical over 7 bases. V was pared by 6 bases and J by 0 bases, with 4 bases of the junction left unmatched. CDR3 length: 15 amino acids. CDR1 is SGHVS, CDR2 FQNEAQ, per germline. The CDR3: CASSWDSANTGELFF. The CDR3 DNA sequence: TGTGCCAGCAGTTGGGACAGCGCGAACACCGGGGAGCTGTTTTTT.

CDR3 DNA sequence: TGTGCCAGCAGTGCCGGACAGTACTATGGCTACACCTTC. Protein product: CASSAGQYYGYTF. V gene TRBV6-1 combines with J gene TRBJ1-2, with D perhaps matching TRBD1 (6 bases). The CDR3 length is 13 residues. Germline V CDR1 and CDR2: MNHNS, SASEGT. Trimming stripped 4 bases from V and 3 bases from J, with 9 bases between.

This clone was detected only once. The chain carries TRBV5-4 and TRBJ2-3; TRBD2 matches at 14 bases. Germline values: CDR1 SGHNT, CDR2 YYREEE (reference sequence). Trimming at V came to 4 bases and at J to 4 bases, leaving 17 bases not matched to a gene. The CDR3 totals 20 residues. The DNA of the CDR3 is TGTGCCAGCAGCCGTCCGGGACTAGCGGGGGCCTTTTTTGAATCAGATACGCAGTATTTT. Translating it yields CASSRPGLAGAFFESDTQYF.

The chain carries TRBV28 and TRBJ1-3; TRBD1 might be the D (6 bases). V lost 2 bases and J lost 0, with 11 bases in between. In germline, CDR1 is MDHEN, CDR2 SYDVKM. CDR3 length: 16 residues. In DNA form, the CDR3 reads TGTGCCAGCAGTTTAGGGACACTTCTCTCTGGAAACACCATATATTTT. Its translation: CASSLGTLLSGNTIYF.

This chain links TRBV10-3 with TRBJ2-7; TRBD1 aligns across 8 bases. This CDR3 is 15 amino acids long. CDR1 and CDR2 from the germline V gene are ENHRY and SYGVKD. The V segment lost 4 bases and the J segment 2 bases; nucleotides outside the gene matches: 7. DNA for the CDR3: TGTGCCATCAGTGGTGACAGGGGAATCCCCTACGAGCAGTACTTC. It specifies CAISGDRGIPYEQYF.

The chain uses TRBV28 and TRBJ2-7; 7 bases align to TRBD1. Trimming took 2 bases from V and 2 from J; bases not matched to a gene: 6. The CDR3 loop spans 15 amino acids. Looked up from germline, CDR1 is MDHEN and CDR2 is SYDVKM. Here the CDR3 reads CASSLGDSYAYEQYF. CDR3 DNA: TGTGCCAGCAGTTTAGGGGACAGTTACGCCTACGAGCAGTACTTC.

V is TRBV27 and J is TRBJ1-1; D not resolved. CDR3 length: 13 amino acids. The V and J ends lost 5 bases and 5 bases respectively, with 12 bases between them. Per the germline V gene, CDR1 is MNHEY and CDR2 is SMNVEV (reference sequence). This CDR3 is CASSPSLWTEAFF. The CDR3 bases are TGTGCCAGCAGTCCTTCTCTTTGGACTGAAGCTTTCTTT.

This clone was seen only once. This sequence joins TRBV14 and TRBJ1-1; no clear D gene. The germline V and J ends were trimmed by 4 bases and 1 base, with 10 bases remaining between them. The CDR3 spans 14 residues. The germline V gene has CDR1 SGHDN and CDR2 FVKESK. This CDR3 is CASSRGSTNTEAFF. The CDR3 nucleotides are TGTGCCAGCAGCCGGGGTTCGACGAACACTGAAGCTTTCTTT.

In its sample, this clone was seen once. V and J are TRBV7-7 and TRBJ2-1; 9 bases agree with TRBD1. Trimming at V came to 5 bases and at J to 5 bases, leaving 7 bases not matched to a gene. The CDR3 consists of 15 residues. Germline assignment: CDR1 SSHAT and CDR2 FNYEAQ (reference sequence). The DNA for the CDR3 is TGTGCCAGCAGCCCGTGGGGGACAGGGAACAATGAGCAGTTCTTC. Protein sequence: CASSPWGTGNNEQFF.

This chain's CDR3 is CASSLESGGSGTEAFF. The CDR3 bases are TGCGCCAGCAGCTTGGAATCAGGGGGCTCGGGCACTGAAGCTTTCTTT. This sequence joins TRBV5-1 and TRBJ1-1, with 8 bases that match TRBD1. Germline-derived CDR1 and CDR2 are SGHRS and YFSETQ. The CDR3 is made up of 16 amino acids. J gave up 4 bases and V 0 bases, and 8 bases lay outside the gene matches.

The gene calls are TRBV7-7 and TRBJ2-2; no clear D. Trimming cost V 3 bases and J 4 bases, with 15 bases left between them. CDR1 is SSHAT, CDR2 FNYEAQ, per germline (reference sequence). The CDR3 is 16 amino acids. The CDR3 DNA reads TGTGCCAGCAGCTTGCACCCCACCGGTTCCACCGGGGAGCTGTTTTTT. Residues: CASSLHPTGSTGELFF.

The chain employs TRBV9 and TRBJ1-1; D possibly corresponds to TRBD1 (5 bases). The V end lost 5 bases, the J end lost 2 bases, and 10 bases lay between the germline ends. Germline loops: CDR1 SGDLS, CDR2 YYNGEE. The CDR3 consists of 13 residues. The CDR3, as DNA: TGTGCCAGCAGGGCAGGGAGCAACACTGAAGCTTTCTTT. As protein: CASRAGSNTEAFF.

The rearrangement joins TRBV5-4 to TRBJ2-6, with 7 positions matching TRBD1. Germline values: CDR1 SGHNT, CDR2 YYREEE (reference sequence). The V gene end was trimmed by 0 bases and the J gene end by 0 bases; junction bases not matched to a gene: 3. This CDR3 is built from 17 residues. The CDR3 nucleotides read TGTGCCAGCAGCTTGGGACAGGGCTCCTCTGGGGCCAACGTCCTGACTTTC. Translation: CASSLGQGSSGANVLTF. Looking up the rest from reference TRBV5-4 and TRBJ2-6 gives the full variable domain: ETGVTQSPTHLIKTRGQQVTLRCSSQSGHNTVSWYQQALGQGPQFIFQYYREEENGRGNFPPRFSGLQFPNYSSELNVNALELDDSALYLCASSLGQGSSGANVLTFGAGSRLTVL.

Only one count was recorded for this clone. This chain connects TRBV5-1 to TRBJ1-1; D gene ambiguous. The V gene lost 0 bases and the J gene lost 2 bases, with 11 bases spanning the gap. The germline V gene encodes CDR1 SGHRS and CDR2 YFSETQ. The CDR3 has 15 amino acids. CDR3 sequence: CASSLVGSLNTEAFF. Written as DNA, the CDR3 is TGCGCCAGCAGCTTGGTGGGCAGCTTAAACACTGAAGCTTTCTTT.

This chain uses TRBV19 with TRBJ1-2, with D tentatively TRBD1 (5 bases). Germline-derived CDR1 and CDR2 are LNHDA and SQIVND (reference sequence). This CDR3 is 15 amino acids long. Trimming left V 5 bases short and J 3 bases short, with 16 bases between. CDR3 bases: TGTGCCAGTAGTGTTGCCAGGGTGCGGGACTATGGCTACACCTTC. It is translated as CASSVARVRDYGYTF.

The CDR3 DNA reads TGTGCCAGCAGTTATTTCACCCACCGAGTCACTGAAGCTTTCTTT. Amino acids: CASSYFTHRVTEAFF. The V and J genes are TRBV6-5 and TRBJ1-1, with D uncertain. The ends were cut back, 3 bases at V and 4 bases at J, with 15 bases in the middle. The CDR3 loop spans 15 amino acids. The germline CDR1 and CDR2 sequences are MNHEY and SVGAGI.

V is TRBV19 and J is TRBJ1-4, with D possibly TRBD1 on 6 matching bases. Trimming took 2 bases from V and 2 from J, leaving 9 bases between them. The CDR3 loop spans 15 amino acids. Germline V gene lookup returns CDR1 LNHDA and CDR2 SQIVND (reference sequence). This CDR3 is CASSISRGTNEKLFF. The CDR3, as DNA: TGTGCCAGTAGTATAAGCAGGGGTACTAATGAAAAACTGTTTTTT.

This clone was seen a few times. This rearrangement joins TRBV28 to TRBJ1-2, with a weak D call TRBD1 (5 bases). This CDR3 is 13 amino acids long. Per germline, CDR1 MDHEN and CDR2 SYDVKM. V was trimmed by 1 base and J by 6 bases, leaving 9 bases between them. CDR3 nucleotide sequence: TGTGCCAGCAGTTTATCAGGGCGGAATGGCTACACCTTC. It specifies CASSLSGRNGYTF.

This chain connects TRBV6-5 to TRBJ1-1; a possible D gene is TRBD1 (6 bases). CDR3 length: 12 amino acids. Germline V gene data show CDR1 as MNHEY and CDR2 as SVGAGI. V lost 6 bases, J lost 1 base, and 6 bases lay in between. The CDR3 loop reads CASRTGNTEAFF. In DNA, the CDR3 is TGTGCCAGCAGGACAGGGAACACTGAAGCTTTCTTT.

DNA of the CDR3: TGTGCCAGCAGTGAAACGGGGGCCGGACAGCCCCAGCATTTT. Amino acid sequence: CASSETGAGQPQHF. The chain combines TRBV6-1 with TRBJ1-5, with TRBD1 as a possible D gene (6 bases). V lost 2 bases, J lost 7 bases, and 12 bases lay in between. The CDR3 extends over 14 amino acids. CDR1 is MNHNS, CDR2 SASEGT, per germline.

This chain uses TRBV6-5 with TRBJ1-5; tentative D call: TRBD1 (5 bases). Per the germline V gene, CDR1 is MNHEY and CDR2 is SVGAGI. This CDR3 is built from 13 residues. Trimming removed 0 bases from V and 7 bases from J, with 7 bases in between. In DNA form, the CDR3 reads TGTGCCAGCAGTTACTCCAGGGCCCAGCCCCAGCATTTT. As protein: CASSYSRAQPQHF.

As DNA, the CDR3 is TGTGCCAGCAGTGAACCCCCGGTCCTCAATGAGCAGTTCTTC. Its translation: CASSEPPVLNEQFF. The chain combines TRBV2 with TRBJ2-1, with D uncertain. The V gene lost 2 bases and the J gene lost 6 bases, with 11 bases spanning the gap. The CDR3 consists of 14 residues. Germline values: CDR1 SNHLY, CDR2 FYNNEI.

The CDR3 spells CASSQETQGRGEKLFF. The CDR3 bases are TGTGCCAGCAGCCAAGAGACCCAGGGAAGGGGCGAAAAACTGTTTTTT. This rearrangement joins TRBV4-2 to TRBJ1-4; a possible D gene is TRBD1 (5 bases). CDR3 length equals 16 residues. Germline lookup yields CDR1 LGHNA and CDR2 YNFKEQ. V lost 0 bases, J lost 8 bases, and 16 bases lay in between.

This clone was seen more than once but under ten times. The CDR3 here is CSAYQGADTQYF. The CDR3 DNA follows: TGCAGCGCATATCAGGGGGCAGATACGCAGTATTTT. The chain combines TRBV29-1 with TRBJ2-3, with 7 nucleotides matching TRBD1. There are 12 residues in the CDR3. The germline CDR1 and CDR2 sequences are SQVTM and ANQGSEA. V lost 7 bases and J lost 4; bases outside the gene matches: 5.